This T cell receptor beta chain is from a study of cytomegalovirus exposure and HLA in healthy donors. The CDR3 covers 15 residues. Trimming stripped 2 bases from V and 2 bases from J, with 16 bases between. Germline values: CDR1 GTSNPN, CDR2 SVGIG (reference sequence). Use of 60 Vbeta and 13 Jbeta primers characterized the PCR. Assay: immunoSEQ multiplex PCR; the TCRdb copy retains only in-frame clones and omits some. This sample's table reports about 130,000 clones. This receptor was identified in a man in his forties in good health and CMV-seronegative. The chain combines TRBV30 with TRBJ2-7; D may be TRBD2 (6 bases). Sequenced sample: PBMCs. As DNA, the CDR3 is TGTGCCTGGAGTAAAGGGCGGGGATTAGCCTACGAGCAGTACTTC. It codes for CAWSKGRGLAYEQYF.